This T cell receptor beta chain was captured in a study of T cell responses to AZD1222 COVID-19 vaccine. Study-wide results and limits: Clonal diversity was possibly underestimated, and the donors were mostly white British, with more females. Per reports, nearly half of all spike-specific TCRs target regions that are unmutated in variants.

This clone was seen a single time. What it binds is unknown. TCRdb keeps only in-frame clones here, not all; method: immunoSEQ multiplex PCR. The sample includes about 180,000 clones, approximately 94% of them seen just once. V gave up 5 bases and J gave up 4 bases; unmatched junction bases: 11. The CDR3 length is 16 residues. CDR1 is SGHAT and CDR2 is FQNNGV in the germline V gene. Analyses pooled second doses at about 4 or about 12 weeks. The material was peripheral blood, obtained 28 days after the second AZD1222 dose. The sequence was collected from an adult who received the AZD1222 COVID-19 vaccine. This rearrangement joins TRBV11-2 to TRBJ2-1, with 7 bases matching TRBD2. The CDR3 region has the DNA TGTGCCAGCAGCCCTAACCGCGGGAGTATATACAATGAGCAGTTCTTC. It yields the protein CASSPNRGSIYNEQFF.